This T cell receptor (beta chain) was captured in a study of Graves' ophthalmopathy and Graves' hyperthyroidism listed by TCRdb under 2018. About the study as a whole: Peripheral blood was collected before any treatment was given, at the time of initial diagnosis. TCR beta repertoire signatures were used to distinguish Graves' ophthalmopathy from Graves' hyperthyroidism and to predict progression to ophthalmopathy. In total, 135 blood samples were TCR-sequenced: 40 to 45 ophthalmopathy, some 80 hyperthyroidism and some 17 hyperthyroidism-to-ophthalmopathy patients. A discovery set of about 99 patients (roughly 43 ophthalmopathy, fewer than 60 stable hyperthyroidism) was enrolled to explore V-J signatures distinguishing ophthalmopathy from hyperthyroidism. An independent validation cohort comprised under 20 hyperthyroidism patients and 15 to 17 patients who later progressed from hyperthyroidism to ophthalmopathy. In several hyperthyroidism patients, the T-cell repertoires found in thyroid tissue were compared with those found in blood. Following sample collection, hyperthyroidism patients were given methimazole at a starting dose of 30 mg daily, and ophthalmopathy patients were given high-dose intravenous methylprednisolone. Broader findings and caveats from the paper: No statistical method was used to set the sample size in advance, and the investigators knew which group each participant was assigned to. The 13-signature model separated ophthalmopathy from stable hyperthyroidism with approximately 90% sensitivity and about 84% specificity in cross-validation, and 80%/75% in the test set. Among expanded thyroid clonotypes with frequency above 0.001, most also showed up in blood, which suggests that blood repertoires may reflect the thyroid immune response. In validation, the model predicted ophthalmopathy progression with 70.59% sensitivity and roughly 72% specificity; more than ten predicted patients were CT-confirmed with GO in a median of approximately 6.2 months.

TCR beta CDR3 regions were amplified from RNA transcripts for repertoire sequencing. A first-round RT-PCR used HTBI primers with the Qiagen OneStep RT-PCR kit, followed by a second-round multiplex PCR, size selection and purification. The libraries underwent paired-end sequencing with 100 bp reads on an Illumina HiSeq2000. The authors' analysis ran thus. SOAPnuke was used to process the reads, throwing out any read that had adapters, had uncalled bases, had a mean Phred below 15, or lacked an exact constant-primer or identifier match. COPE v1.2.5 was used to merge the high-quality paired reads. Each unique nucleotide sequence was defined as a clonotype, and clonotypes were aligned to IMGT TRB V, D and J references with MiTCR v1.1. Only V-J combinations with frequency above 0.0001 were analysed, covering more than 99% of repertoires. For each V-J combination, a TCR clonal expansion and chaos score was defined as the ratio of F50 clonal expansion to chaos observed in the TCRdist matrix. Welch's t-statistics and random forest were used to reduce the features to around 13 V-J combinations, which were then used as input to a naive Bayes classifier. The Morisita-Horn index was used to measure how similar the thyroid and blood repertoires were. The raw public reads went through TCRdb reprocessing: fastp at Q25, MiXCR clone calling, in-frame beta chains kept. Rows with one shared CDR3 protein collapse into an entry with the most common genes and DNA. These V and J calls rely on TCRdb rather than the paper's analysis. For this sample there are some 750,000 distinct CDR3 sequences; approximately 40% appear just once. The ten largest clones represent less than 55% of the sample.

Patients with ophthalmopathy had moderately to severely active disease, with a Clinical Activity Score of 3 or more, a NOSPECS grade of 4 or more, and a disease duration of less than 3 months. Patients with other autoimmune diseases, uncontrolled infections, pregnancy or lactation were excluded from the study. Diagnosis relied on clinical symptoms, serum thyroxine, TRAb, thyroid ultrasound and orbital computed tomography. Using Ficoll-Paque density gradient centrifugation, PBMCs were isolated from 8.5 to 10 ml of fresh peripheral blood. Total RNA was extracted with Trizol reagent and quality-checked on an Agilent 2100 Bioanalyzer. As to this clonotype: Its antigen is not yet known. No quality values exist for individual bases; no much larger clone is one base distant.

The germline V gene (reference sequence) supplies CDR1 SEHNR and CDR2 FQNEAQ. The CDR3 numbers 17 residues from cysteine through phenylalanine. The retained sequence is limited to the CDR3, 51 bases, with the frame set at the first base. Trimming takes 4 bases from V and 2 bases from J, and the germline ends sit 20 bases apart. The sequence was collected from an adult man with Graves' ophthalmopathy. Sample: peripheral blood. The V and J genes are TRBV7-9 and TRBJ2-5, with the D segment identity uncertain. In nucleotides, the sequence is TGTGCCAGCAGCTCCCCGGGTCTGGCAGAAGTGCAAGAGACCCAGTACTTC. It translates to CASSSPGLAEVQETQYF.